Presented here are 25 T cell receptor beta chains from one specimen sequenced in a study of cytomegalovirus exposure and HLA in healthy donors. The PCR made use of 60 Vbeta and 13 Jbeta primers. Here immunoSEQ multiplex PCR was the method, and the copy in TCRdb shows in-frame clones only, minus some. The sample yields 150,000 to 200,000 clones, 80% seen once. The sequenced sample consisted of PBMCs. The receptors stem from a male donor in good health and CMV-seropositive.

The sample holds one count of this clone. The chain employs TRBV27 and TRBJ2-7; D possibly corresponds to TRBD2 (6 bases). V lost 6 bases to trimming and J lost 2 bases, with 14 bases between them. The CDR3 loop spans 14 amino acids. Germline CDR1 reads MNHEY; CDR2 reads SMNVEV (reference sequence). This CDR3 is CASRGGRTAYEQYF. The CDR3 nucleotides are TGTGCCAGCAGGGGGGGACGTACAGCCTACGAGCAGTACTTC.

The chain has TRBV29-1 and TRBJ1-2, with 8 bases aligning to TRBD1. V shed 4 bases and J 5 bases; nucleotides not matched to a gene: 15. The germline CDR1 and CDR2 sequences are SQVTM and ANQGSEA. The CDR3 consists of 16 residues. The CDR3 region is CSVVGGEDRVLYGYTF. The CDR3 DNA sequence: TGCAGCGTTGTTGGGGGGGAGGACAGGGTTTTGTATGGCTACACCTTC. Full variable domain (remainder filled in from reference TRBV29-1 and TRBJ1-2): SAVISQKPSRDICQRGTSLTIQCQVDSQVTMMFWYRQQPGQSLTLIATANQGSEATYESGFVIDKFPISRPNLTFSTLTVSNMSPEDSSIYLCSVVGGEDRVLYGYTFGSGTRLTVV.

As to this clone: One end of the junction does not line up with germline, which may come from a read error. This rearrangement joins TRBV4-1 to TRBJ1-3, with D uncertain. The CDR3 consists of 14 residues. Per the germline V gene, CDR1 is MGHRA and CDR2 is YSYEKL. The chain's CDR3 is CASSQTGGTNTIYF. The CDR3 DNA sequence: TGTGCCAGCAGCCAAACGGGTGGTACGAACACCATATATTTT.

The chain has TRBV29-1 and TRBJ2-1; 10 nucleotides line up with TRBD1. CDR3 length: 14 amino acids. Losses at the gene ends were 7 bases for V and 7 bases for J; bases not matched to a gene: 10. From germline, CDR1 is SQVTM and CDR2 ANQGSEA. The CDR3 nucleotides read TGCAGCGCCGCCCCGGGACAGGGGAGGAATGAGCAGTTCTTC. Protein: CSAAPGQGRNEQFF.

V is TRBV5-1 and J is TRBJ2-2; 7 nucleotides line up with TRBD1. The ends lost 0 bases at V and 4 bases at J; junction bases unmatched: 3. Germline V gene data show CDR1 as SGHRS and CDR2 as YFSETQ. This CDR3 contains 15 residues. CDR3 loop: CASSLAGGSTGELFF. CDR3 DNA sequence: TGCGCCAGCAGCTTGGCAGGGGGTAGCACCGGGGAGCTGTTTTTT.

The table lists this clone with a few counts. The J gene is TRBJ2-1, the V gene TRBV29-1; 7 nucleotides line up with TRBD1. The length of the CDR3 is 13 residues. Germline assignment: CDR1 SQVTM and CDR2 ANQGSEA. Trimming cost V 5 bases and J 6 bases; bases outside gene matches: 7. Here the CDR3 DNA reads TGCAGCGTTAAGACAGGGAGTATCAATGAGCAGTTCTTC. It codes for CSVKTGSINEQFF.

The V call is TRBV7-8, the J call TRBJ1-1; 11 bases align to TRBD1. Germline-derived CDR1 and CDR2 are SGHVS and FQNEAQ. The CDR3 runs 17 residues. V dropped 0 bases and J dropped 3; count of bases not matched to a gene: 6. As DNA, the CDR3 is TGTGCCAGCAGCTTAGCGGGAGGGACAGGGGGGTACACTGAAGCTTTCTTT. Its protein product is CASSLAGGTGGYTEAFF.

Only one count was recorded for this clone. The chain links TRBV27 to TRBJ2-1, with 7 bases fitting TRBD1. V lost 4 bases to trimming and J lost 0 bases; unmatched junction nucleotides: 3. Germline CDR1 MNHEY, CDR2 SMNVEV (reference sequence). CDR3 size: 15 residues. The DNA for the CDR3 is TGTGCCAGCAGTTCGGCAGGGGGCTCCTACAATGAGCAGTTCTTC. Its protein product is CASSSAGGSYNEQFF.

V gene TRBV7-9 combines with J gene TRBJ2-7; D gene uncertain. CDR3 size: 9 residues. Germline CDR1 reads SEHNR; CDR2 reads FQNEAQ (reference sequence). The CDR3 DNA is TGTTCCGCTGGCAACGAGCAGTACTTC. Its translation is CSAGNEQYF.

Only one count was recorded for this clone. The chain is built from TRBV9 and TRBJ1-2; D uncertain. CDR3 length: 11 amino acids. V was trimmed by 7 bases and J by 7 bases, leaving 11 bases between them. The V gene's germline CDR1 is SGDLS and CDR2 YYNGEE. DNA for the CDR3: TGTGCCAGCGGCACACGGAGTGGCTACACCTTC. Translation: CASGTRSGYTF.

CDR3 sequence (DNA): TGCGCCAGCGGGGGTATCCGGGAGAGGACAGATACGCAGTATTTT. Its translation: CASGGIRERTDTQYF. The gene calls are TRBV5-1 and TRBJ2-3; the D gene is possibly TRBD2 (6 bases). Germline assignment: CDR1 SGHRS and CDR2 YFSETQ. Between the trimmed V and J ends, which lost 7 bases and 3 bases, there was a span of 18 bases. The CDR3 is 15 residues long.

The J gene is TRBJ2-7, the V gene TRBV25-1, with a weak D call TRBD1 (5 bases). CDR3 size: 11 residues. Germline V CDR1 and CDR2: MGHDK, SYGVNS. Trimming removed 2 bases from V and 9 bases from J, with 8 bases in between. CDR3 in amino acids: CASSEPQGQYF. CDR3 coding DNA: TGTGCCAGCAGTGAACCCCAGGGGCAGTACTTC.

The rearrangement uses TRBV7-9 and TRBJ2-1; the D is unclear. Germline V gene data show CDR1 as SEHNR and CDR2 as FQNEAQ (reference sequence). Trimming took 0 bases from V and 4 from J, leaving 7 bases between them. The CDR3 has 14 amino acids. This chain's CDR3 is CASSLASPYNEQFF. As DNA, the CDR3 is TGTGCCAGCAGCTTAGCTTCCCCATACAATGAGCAGTTCTTC.

The chain couples TRBV5-1 to TRBJ2-7; TRBD1 might be the D (5 bases). CDR3 length: 15 residues. The germline CDR1 and CDR2 sequences are SGHRS and YFSETQ. The germline V and J ends were trimmed by 0 bases and 4 bases, with 14 bases remaining between them. The CDR3 bases are TGCGCCAGCAGCTTGGAAGGTCCAGGGTCGTACGAGCAGTACTTC. Translating it yields CASSLEGPGSYEQYF.

The genes are TRBV30 and TRBJ2-1, with TRBD2 matching over 9 bases. The CDR3 covers 13 residues. Trimming cost V 8 bases and J 10 bases; bases outside gene matches: 12. Germline CDR1 reads GTSNPN; CDR2 reads SVGIG (reference sequence). This chain's CDR3 is CAGGLAGYSEQFF. The CDR3, as DNA: TGTGCCGGGGGGCTAGCGGGGTATTCGGAGCAGTTCTTC.

The J gene is TRBJ2-7, the V gene TRBV7-6; weak D call: TRBD1 (6 bases). This CDR3 has 12 amino acids. Trimming cost V 6 bases and J 5 bases, with 11 bases left between them. CDR1 and CDR2 (germline): SGHVS, FNYEAQ. The CDR3 is CASSYTGNEQYF. CDR3 coding DNA: TGTGCCAGCAGTTACACAGGGAACGAGCAGTACTTC.

The V call is TRBV18, the J call TRBJ2-5, with D perhaps TRBD2 (5 bases). The CDR3 has 15 amino acids. Trimming took 0 bases from V and 5 from J, leaving 13 bases between them. CDR1 and CDR2 from the germline V gene are KGHSH and LQKENI. The CDR3 here is CASSPPGTQRETQYF. In nucleotides, the CDR3 is TGTGCCAGCTCACCACCAGGCACCCAGCGGGAGACCCAGTACTTC.

The chain recombines TRBV5-5 with TRBJ2-7; 10 positions agree with TRBD2. V dropped 6 bases and J dropped 0; count of bases not matched to a gene: 9. CDR1 and CDR2 from the germline V gene are SGHKS and YYEKEE (reference sequence). The CDR3 has 16 residues. CDR3 in DNA: TGTGCCAGCACCATCGGGGGACTAGCGAGCTCCTACGAGCAGTACTTC. It is translated as CASTIGGLASSYEQYF.

This CDR3 reads CASSYSSPRVNTEAFF. In DNA form, the CDR3 reads TGTGCCAGCAGTTACTCATCCCCGAGGGTGAACACTGAAGCTTTCTTT. The chain employs TRBV6-5 and TRBJ1-1; D is ambiguous. The CDR3 length is 16 residues. In germline, CDR1 is MNHEY, CDR2 SVGAGI. The ends were cut back, 0 bases at V and 0 bases at J, with 11 bases in the middle.

The V gene is TRBV5-4, the J gene TRBJ2-5, with TRBD1 matching 8 bases. The V segment lost 5 bases and the J segment 4 bases; nucleotides outside the gene matches: 7. Per germline, CDR1 SGHNT and CDR2 YYREEE (reference sequence). The CDR3 length is 14 residues. The CDR3 region has the DNA TGTGCCAGCAGTCCCCAGGGGGCAGTAGAGACCCAGTACTTC. It codes for CASSPQGAVETQYF.

This chain joins TRBV7-9 and TRBJ2-1; TRBD2 aligns across 10 bases. Germline V CDR1 and CDR2: SEHNR, FQNEAQ (reference sequence). CDR3 length: 16 residues. The V and J ends lost 2 bases and 7 bases, in that order; junction bases with no gene match: 8. The CDR3 coding sequence is TGTGCCAGCAGCTTATTACCTAGCGGGAGTCTGAATGAGCAGTTCTTC. Its protein is CASSLLPSGSLNEQFF.

The rearrangement uses TRBV13 and TRBJ2-3, with TRBD1 identical over 9 bases. The V and J ends lost 4 bases and 3 bases, in that order; junction bases with no gene match: 2. This CDR3 contains 14 residues. Germline-derived CDR1 and CDR2 are PRHDT and FYEKMQ (reference sequence). The CDR3: CASSWTGVTDTQYF. Here the CDR3 DNA reads TGTGCCAGCAGCTGGACAGGGGTTACAGATACGCAGTATTTT.

The chain recombines TRBV7-3 with TRBJ2-1, with 10 nucleotides matching TRBD2. Trimming at V came to 5 bases and at J to 1 base, leaving 5 bases not matched to a gene. Germline assignment: CDR1 SGHTA and CDR2 FQGTGA. The CDR3 spans 16 residues. DNA for the CDR3: TGTGCCAGCAGCCCCGGACTAGCGGTGTCCTACAATGAGCAGTTCTTC. It is translated as CASSPGLAVSYNEQFF.

The chain recombines TRBV9 with TRBJ2-7; TRBD1 might be the D (6 bases). CDR1 is SGDLS and CDR2 is YYNGEE in the germline V gene. The CDR3 contains 15 residues. Trimming removed 4 bases at V and 3 bases at J, with 17 bases between. As DNA, the CDR3 is TGTGCCAGCAGCTCAGGGACAACAGGTATCTACGAGCAGTACTTC. Translating it yields CASSSGTTGIYEQYF.

A few counts support this clone. The chain couples TRBV7-2 to TRBJ1-4; D is uncertain. Trimming removed 1 base at V and 12 bases at J, with 6 bases between. The CDR3 sequence is 11 residues long. Germline CDR1 and CDR2: SGHTA and FQGNSA. The CDR3 DNA sequence: TGTGCCAGCAGCTTAGGGGCTCAACTGTTTTTT. It is translated as CASSLGAQLFF.